What follows are 26 T cell receptor beta chains derived from one specimen sequenced in a study of CD8+CD57+ T cells in acquired aplastic anemia. Sequencing involved patients with CD8+CD57+ cell expansion previously shown by flow cytometry. TCR beta VDJ and CDR3 profiles were obtained from a genomic DNA template. MiXCR, run by TCRdb on the reads, gives a single entry per CDR3 protein. Of some 120,000 distinct CDR3 sequences detected, roughly 40% appear once; the ten largest clones hold about 2.6%. Specimen: sorted CD4+, CD8+, or CD8+CD57+ T cells (not recorded which) from PBMCs. The receptors were gathered from a human donor with aplastic anemia.

This clonotype was detected many times. This chain connects TRBV7-2 to TRBJ1-5; TRBD1 matches 11 bases. The ends lost 3 bases at V and 3 bases at J; junction bases unmatched: 1. Germline CDR1 reads SGHTA; CDR2 reads FQGNSA. The CDR3 consists of 15 residues. The DNA for the CDR3 is TGTGCCAGCAGCTTGGGACAGGGGGACAATCAGCCCCAGCATTTT. It codes for CASSLGQGDNQPQHF.

Many counts were recorded for this clonotype. The V and J genes are TRBV19 and TRBJ1-5, with D perhaps matching TRBD1 (5 bases). The CDR3 extends over 14 amino acids. V was cut by 3 bases and J by 9 bases, with 15 bases left in between. Per the germline V gene, CDR1 is LNHDA and CDR2 is SQIVND (reference sequence). The CDR3 nucleotides are TGTGCCAGTAGTATCGCCCTCGGGGGAATGCCCCAGCATTTT. This translates into CASSIALGGMPQHF.

Notes on this clonotype: Since a much larger clone is just one base distant, this may be a read error. V gene TRBV6-1 combines with J gene TRBJ1-6; D may be TRBD1 (6 bases). Looked up from germline, CDR1 is MNHNS and CDR2 is SASEGT. The CDR3 loop spans 13 amino acids. V gave up 10 bases and J gave up 9 bases, with 16 bases separating them. Here the CDR3 reads CANSTTGGSPLHF. The CDR3 DNA reads TGTGCCAACAGCACGACAGGCGGTTCACCCCTCCACTTT.

The sample holds many counts of this clonotype. V usage is TRBV5-1 and J usage is TRBJ2-3; TRBD1 agrees at 8 bases. CDR1 SGHRS and CDR2 YFSETQ come from the germline V gene. Trimming at V came to 3 bases and at J to 1 base, leaving 4 bases not matched to a gene. The CDR3 has 15 amino acids. The CDR3 DNA sequence: TGCGCCAGCAGCTCCGGACAGGGCCGCACAGATACGCAGTATTTT. This gives the protein CASSSGQGRTDTQYF.

Regarding this clonotype: With a much larger clone just one base away, this may be a read error. Lacking the conserved final phenylalanine or tryptophan, this CDR3 likely reflects a read error. The CDR3: CASSFDRALTGTQYS. The DNA of the CDR3 is TGTGCCAGCAGCTTTGACAGGGCCCTGACCGGGACCCAGTACTCC. V and J are TRBV6-1 and TRBJ2-5; 7 bases match TRBD1. Per the germline V gene, CDR1 is MNHNS and CDR2 is SASEGT. The trim removed 6 bases at V and 7 bases at J, leaving 14 bases unmatched. The CDR3 totals 15 residues.

This clonotype was detected many times. V usage is TRBV7-8 and J usage is TRBJ2-3; D perhaps matches TRBD2 (5 bases). V was trimmed by 6 bases and J by 8 bases, leaving 12 bases between them. The CDR3 totals 12 residues. CDR1 and CDR2 (germline): SGHVS, FQNEAQ. The CDR3 here is CASSPKEATQYF. The CDR3 DNA is TGTGCCAGCAGTCCTAAGGAGGCTACGCAGTATTTT. Full variable domain (remainder filled in from reference TRBV7-8 and TRBJ2-3): GAGVSQSPRYKVAKRGQDVALRCDPISGHVSLFWYQQALGQGPEFLTYFQNEAQLDKSGLPSDRFFAERPEGSVSTLKIQRTQQEDSAVYLCASSPKEATQYFGPGTRLTVL.

This clonotype was detected many times. V is TRBV7-3 and J is TRBJ2-6; tentative D call: TRBD2 (7 bases). Germline V gene sequence: CDR1 SGHTA, CDR2 FQGTGA. The V end lost 6 bases, the J end lost 3 bases, and 15 bases lay between the germline ends. CDR3 length equals 16 residues. The CDR3 sequence is CASSYQGGVGANVLTF. The CDR3 DNA reads as TGTGCCAGCAGTTACCAAGGGGGGGTTGGGGCCAACGTCCTGACTTTC. The full variable domain, with the rest looked up from reference TRBV7-3 and TRBJ2-6, is GAGVSQTPSNKVTEKGKYVELRCDPISGHTALYWYRQSLGQGPEFLIYFQGTGAADDSGLPNDRFFAVRPEGSVSTLKIQRTERGDSAVYLCASSYQGGVGANVLTFGAGSRLTVL.

This clonotype was counted many times. J is TRBJ1-3 and V is TRBV2; no clear D. This CDR3 contains 15 residues. Germline-derived CDR1 and CDR2 are SNHLY and FYNNEI. The V end lost 5 bases, the J end lost 4 bases, and 15 bases lay between the germline ends. The CDR3 DNA reads as TGTGCCAGCAGTTGGGATCCTGGTAGAGGAAACACCATATATTTT. This codes for CASSWDPGRGNTIYF.

This clonotype has at least ten counts. The genes are TRBV20-1 and TRBJ1-1; D might be TRBD1 (5 bases). The germline CDR1 and CDR2 sequences are DFQATT and SNEGSKA (reference sequence). The CDR3 totals 13 residues. V was clipped by 6 bases and J by 0 bases, with 11 bases between them. The CDR3 protein is CSALRVLNTEAFF. The CDR3 DNA reads as TGCAGTGCCCTCAGGGTCCTGAACACTGAAGCTTTCTTT.

Of note for this clonotype: At one end, the junction sequence differs from germline, possibly due to a read error. The J gene is TRBJ2-5, the V gene TRBV29-1; D perhaps matches TRBD1 (6 bases). CDR3 length: 12 amino acids. The germline gives CDR1 SQVTM, CDR2 ANQGSEA. The CDR3 DNA sequence: TGCGGCGTTGGGGGCACCCAAGAGACCCAGTGCTTC. It is translated as CGVGGTQETQCF.

The table lists this clonotype with a few counts. The chain links TRBV3-1 to TRBJ2-1, with unresolved D. V was shortened by 3 bases and J by 8 bases, with 14 bases between the two germline ends. Germline CDR1 is LGHDT and CDR2 is YNNKEL (reference sequence). The CDR3 totals 14 residues. The CDR3 here is CASSQVGSGDEQFF. Here the CDR3 DNA reads TGTGCCAGCAGCCAGGTGGGGTCGGGCGATGAGCAGTTCTTC.

This clonotype appeared a few times. J is TRBJ1-1 and V is TRBV18; 8 nucleotides align to TRBD1. The V gene's germline CDR1 is KGHSH and CDR2 LQKENI. V shed 0 bases and J 9 bases; nucleotides not matched to a gene: 3. This CDR3 comprises 13 residues. CDR3 sequence reads: CASSPPDRAQAFF. CDR3 nucleotides: TGTGCCAGCTCACCACCGGACAGGGCCCAAGCTTTCTTT.

On this clonotype: It may be a read error: a sequence one base away is much more abundant. The rearrangement uses TRBV12-3 or TRBV12-4 and TRBJ1-5; no clear D gene. The CDR3 extends over 14 amino acids. The ends were cut back, 5 bases at V and 5 bases at J, with 13 bases in the middle. For the CDR3, the DNA is TGTGCCAGCAGTCGCCGCGCCATTCATCAGCCCCAGCATTTT. This codes for CASSRRAIHQPQHF.

The V call is TRBV6-1, the J call TRBJ2-3, with TRBD2 matching 13 bases. The junction had 6 bases not matched to a gene; V was cut back by 4 bases and J by 8 bases. This CDR3 is 15 amino acids long. CDR1 MNHNS and CDR2 SASEGT come from the germline V gene. As DNA, the CDR3 is TGTGCCAGCAGTGTCACTAGCGGGGGGGCAAGTACGCAGTATTTT. It codes for CASSVTSGGASTQYF.

Remarks on this clonotype: The junction does not match germline at one end; this may be a read error. This chain uses TRBV2 with TRBJ1-1, with 9 bases lining up with TRBD1. Per germline, CDR1 SNHLY and CDR2 FYNNEI. The CDR3 covers 12 residues. In DNA, the CDR3 is TGTGCAAGCAGGGACAGGGTCACTGAAGCTTTCTTT. Protein: CASRDRVTEAFF.

As concerns this clonotype: This may be a read error: a much more frequent sequence differs by one nucleotide. The chain's CDR3 is CVSTTGNYGYTF. The CDR3 DNA follows: TGTGTCAGCACAACGGGTAACTATGGCTACACCTTC. The rearrangement uses TRBV28 and TRBJ1-2; D uncertain. This CDR3 region has 12 residues. Germline-derived CDR1 and CDR2 are MDHEN and SYDVKM.

This clonotype has just one count. This chain uses TRBV7-9 with TRBJ1-2, with 10 bases matching TRBD1. The CDR3 contains 14 residues. Germline CDR1 reads SEHNR; CDR2 reads FQNEAQ (reference sequence). The trim removed 5 bases at V and 6 bases at J, leaving 6 bases unmatched. DNA for the CDR3: TGTGCCAGCAGCCCCCGGGACAGGGGAAATGGCTACACCTTC. Its translation: CASSPRDRGNGYTF.

This clonotype was found many times. This rearrangement joins TRBV11-2 to TRBJ2-3; D is undetermined. V lost 4 bases and J 0 bases, leaving 5 bases between the germline ends. Germline-derived CDR1 and CDR2 are SGHAT and FQNNGV. The CDR3 spans 13 residues. CDR3 bases: TGTGCCAGCAGCTCTTACAGCACAGATACGCAGTATTTT. This gives the protein CASSSYSTDTQYF.

There are many counts of this clonotype. The chain combines TRBV11-3 with TRBJ2-5; D is uncertain. Per germline, CDR1 SGHNT and CDR2 YENEEA. The CDR3 consists of 13 residues. Trimming stripped 4 bases from V and 7 bases from J, with 13 bases between. The DNA of the CDR3 is TGTGCCAGCAGCTCGCTAGAGGAAGGGACCCAGTACTTC. Residues: CASSSLEEGTQYF. Full variable domain (outside the CDR3, taken from reference TRBV11-3 and TRBJ2-5): EAGVVQSPRYKIIEKKQPVAFWCNPISGHNTLYWYLQNLGQGPELLIRYENEEAVDDSQLPKDRFSAERLKGVDSTLKIQPAELGDSAVYLCASSSLEEGTQYFGPGTRLLVL.

The V call is TRBV6-2 or TRBV6-3, the J call TRBJ2-2, with D possibly matching TRBD1 (6 bases). V shed 8 bases and J shed 6 bases, with 10 bases lying between them. The CDR3 is 12 amino acids. Germline V CDR1 and CDR2: MNHEY, SVGEGT. CDR3 nucleotide sequence: TGTGCCAGCCCCCAGGGGCCCGGGGAGCTGTTTTTT. Its translation: CASPQGPGELFF.

This clonotype has at least ten counts. The junction departs from the called germline gene at one end, perhaps through a read error. The chain joins TRBV2 to TRBJ1-1; TRBD1 matches 7 bases. There are 12 residues in the CDR3. Germline assignment: CDR1 SNHLY and CDR2 FYNNEI. CDR3 sequence reads: CASSEGPYRGPF. The CDR3 DNA follows: TGTGCCAGCAGTGAGGGTCCCTACAGGGGTCCTTTT. Looking up the rest from reference TRBV2 and TRBJ1-1 gives the full variable domain: EPEVTQTPSHQVTQMGQEVILRCVPISNHLYFYWYRQILGQKVEFLVSFYNNEISEKSEIFDDQFSVERPDGSNFTLKIRSTKLEDSAMYFCASSEGPYRGPFGQGTRLTVV.

This chain joins TRBV18 and TRBJ1-1; D possibly corresponds to TRBD1 (6 bases). Germline CDR1 is KGHSH and CDR2 is LQKENI. Trimming pared 6 bases from V and 1 base from J, leaving 18 bases between. The CDR3 contains 16 residues. The CDR3 loop reads CASSHRRRTENTEAFF. The CDR3 bases are TGTGCCAGCTCGCACCGTAGACGGACAGAGAACACTGAAGCTTTCTTT.

The rearrangement joins TRBV25-1 to TRBJ1-2; no definite D call. The CDR3 extends over 15 amino acids. V was cut by 0 bases and J by 2 bases, with 10 bases left in between. Germline V gives CDR1 MGHDK, CDR2 SYGVNS. CDR3 loop: CASSEYEVGNYGYTF. DNA for the CDR3: TGTGCCAGCAGTGAATACGAGGTAGGAAACTATGGCTACACCTTC.

The chain combines TRBV7-8 with TRBJ2-7, with no clear D. The length of the CDR3 is 15 residues. CDR1 SGHVS and CDR2 FQNEAQ come from the germline V gene. Trimming took off 1 base at V and 0 bases at J, with 10 bases between the two ends. The CDR3 sequence is CASSLVAESSYEQYF. The CDR3 DNA reads as TGTGCCAGCAGCTTAGTGGCAGAAAGCTCCTACGAGCAGTACTTC.

This clonotype showed up many times. The chain is built from TRBV20-1 and TRBJ2-3; D might be TRBD2 (7 bases). The V end lost 5 bases, the J end lost 2 bases, and 17 bases lay between the germline ends. Germline V lookup: CDR1 DFQATT, CDR2 SNEGSKA (reference sequence). The CDR3 is made up of 15 amino acids. The CDR3 nucleotides are TGCAGTGCTGGCCTTGGGGGGGGGCCCACAGATACGCAGTATTTT. It translates to CSAGLGGGPTDTQYF.

This clonotype was counted between two and nine times. The chain carries TRBV28 and TRBJ2-7; D is undetermined. V was pared by 7 bases and J by 3 bases, with 10 bases between. The CDR3 loop spans 12 amino acids. The V gene's germline CDR1 is MDHEN and CDR2 SYDVKM. For the CDR3, the DNA is TGTGCCAGCAAGGGCCCATACTACGAGCAGTACGTC. The encoded protein is CASKGPYYEQYV.